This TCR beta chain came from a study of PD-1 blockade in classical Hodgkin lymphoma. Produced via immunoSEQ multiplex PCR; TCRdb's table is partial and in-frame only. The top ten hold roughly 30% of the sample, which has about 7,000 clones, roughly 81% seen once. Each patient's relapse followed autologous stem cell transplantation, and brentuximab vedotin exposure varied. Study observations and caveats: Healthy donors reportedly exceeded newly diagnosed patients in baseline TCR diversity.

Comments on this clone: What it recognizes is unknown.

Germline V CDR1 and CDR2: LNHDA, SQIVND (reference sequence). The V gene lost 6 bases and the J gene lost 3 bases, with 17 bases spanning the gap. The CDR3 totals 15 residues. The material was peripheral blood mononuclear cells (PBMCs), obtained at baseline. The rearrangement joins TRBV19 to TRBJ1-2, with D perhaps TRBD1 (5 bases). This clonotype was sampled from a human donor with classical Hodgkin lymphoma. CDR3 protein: CASSPGPGRHYGYTF. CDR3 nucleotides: TGTGCCAGTAGCCCGGGACCGGGACGGCACTATGGCTACACCTTC.